Following are 28 T cell receptor beta chains from one sample sequenced in a study of blood T cells in healthy people across ages. It was with a sample-barcoded 5' primer and a J-beta primer mix that a second PCR of roughly 6 to 12 cycles was run. One entry per CDR3 protein, called by TCRdb with MiXCR from the 5' RACE reads. The profile shows roughly 1.6 million distinct CDR3 sequences, around 35% of them singletons. The sequencing sample was made of blood. The receptor set was obtained from a woman under 40 in good health.

The V call is TRBV20-1, the J call TRBJ2-7; D remains unclear. Germline lookup yields CDR1 DFQATT and CDR2 SNEGSKA (reference sequence). This CDR3 has 14 residues. V was clipped by 3 bases and J by 3 bases, with 15 bases between them. The CDR3 DNA follows: TGCAGTGCTAGGGTTGGGGTTTCTCGCTACGAGCAGTACTTC. It is translated as CSARVGVSRYEQYF.

The genes are TRBV2 and TRBJ2-2; 10 bases match TRBD2. V lost 6 bases and J lost 4; bases outside the gene matches: 5. CDR1 SNHLY and CDR2 FYNNEI come from the germline V gene. The CDR3 covers 15 residues. For the CDR3, the DNA is TGTGCCAGCAGCCTAGCGGGAGCATCCACCGGGGAGCTGTTTTTT. Its translation: CASSLAGASTGELFF. Complete variable domain (other parts from reference TRBV2 and TRBJ2-2): EPEVTQTPSHQVTQMGQEVILRCVPISNHLYFYWYRQILGQKVEFLVSFYNNEISEKSEIFDDQFSVERPDGSNFTLKIRSTKLEDSAMYFCASSLAGASTGELFFGEGSRLTVL.

This rearrangement joins TRBV20-1 to TRBJ2-1; D ambiguous. The closer fit of TRBJ2-7 to the DNA end suggests the J call may be wrong. The CDR3 totals 12 residues. Germline V gene sequence: CDR1 DFQATT, CDR2 SNEGSKA (reference sequence). In DNA form, the CDR3 reads TGCAGTGCTAGGACCATGATCTACGAGCAGTACTTC. This encodes CSARTMIYEQYF.

This clonotype was observed a single time. The chain uses TRBV4-2 and TRBJ2-3; D not certain. There are 15 residues in the CDR3. Looked up from germline, CDR1 is LGHNA and CDR2 is YNFKEQ. V lost 5 bases and J 0 bases, leaving 12 bases between the germline ends. Written as DNA, the CDR3 is TGTGCCAGCAGCGTAGGCAGCCGGAGCACAGATACGCAGTATTTT. Translated: CASSVGSRSTDTQYF.

The table lists this clonotype with a few counts. The CDR3 spells CASSLSADSPLHF. The CDR3 DNA reads as TGTGCCAGCAGCTTATCGGCCGATTCACCCCTCCACTTT. This chain uses TRBV11-2 with TRBJ1-6, with no clear D. From germline, CDR1 is SGHAT and CDR2 FQNNGV. Trimming left V 2 bases short and J 8 bases short, with 7 bases between. The CDR3 consists of 13 residues.

The rearrangement joins TRBV5-4 to TRBJ1-2; TRBD1 matches at 9 bases. J lost 7 bases, V lost 4 bases, and 5 bases had no gene match. The length of the CDR3 is 13 residues. Per germline, CDR1 SGHNT and CDR2 YYREEE (reference sequence). CDR3 region: CASSTRQGGGYTF. The CDR3 bases are TGTGCCAGCAGCACGCGACAGGGGGGTGGCTACACCTTC.

The chain recombines TRBV5-1 with TRBJ1-1, with D perhaps matching TRBD1 (6 bases). This CDR3 is 14 amino acids long. Germline CDR1 reads SGHRS; CDR2 reads YFSETQ. Trimming took 3 bases from V and 5 from J, leaving 14 bases between them. The CDR3 DNA follows: TGCGCCAGCAGCTGGGTAGGACAGTTGACTGAAGCTTTCTTT. Encoded protein: CASSWVGQLTEAFF.

The table lists this clonotype with a few counts. The chain employs TRBV6-5 and TRBJ2-1; no reliable D call. Germline CDR1 and CDR2: MNHEY and SVGAGI. Between the trimmed V and J ends, which lost 6 bases and 5 bases, there was a span of 8 bases. The CDR3 has 12 residues. The chain's CDR3 is CASSRENNEQFF. Here the CDR3 DNA reads TGTGCCAGCAGCCGCGAGAACAATGAGCAGTTCTTC.

The J gene is TRBJ2-7, the V gene TRBV6-1, with 11 nucleotides matching TRBD2. With the DNA end fitting TRBJ2-5 better, the J assignment may be wrong. Per the germline V gene, CDR1 is MNHNS and CDR2 is SASEGT. The CDR3 loop spans 20 amino acids. CDR3 loop: CASSPGSGVAGGYLGETQYF. The CDR3 coding sequence is TGTGCCAGCAGTCCGGGGAGCGGGGTAGCGGGAGGGTACCTAGGGGAGACCCAGTACTTC.

This clonotype was counted a few times. The chain links TRBV9 to TRBJ2-5; D is ambiguous. V lost 0 bases, J lost 9 bases, and 6 bases lay in between. The CDR3 loop spans 11 amino acids. CDR1 is SGDLS, CDR2 YYNGEE, per germline. CDR3: CASSVARSQYF. The CDR3 DNA is TGTGCCAGCAGCGTAGCTAGGTCCCAGTACTTC.

This chain joins TRBV5-6 and TRBJ2-5; D call uncertain. This CDR3 comprises 15 residues. The germline CDR1 and CDR2 sequences are SGHDT and YYEEEE. The V and J ends lost 4 bases and 0 bases respectively, with 13 bases between them. CDR3 nucleotides: TGTGCCAGCAGCGTCTCCATAGTGGACCAAGAGACCCAGTACTTC. Translating gives CASSVSIVDQETQYF.

This clonotype occurred many times. The chain has TRBV27 and TRBJ2-5; 10 nucleotides match TRBD2. J was trimmed by 6 bases and V by 8 bases; bases with no gene match: 9. CDR1 is MNHEY, CDR2 SMNVEV, per germline (reference sequence). The CDR3 covers 14 residues. In nucleotides, the CDR3 is TGTGCCAGCCGGTTAGCGGGAGGCGGGCAGACCCAGTACTTC. Translation: CASRLAGGGQTQYF.

The sample holds many counts of this clonotype. At one of its ends the junction is not consistent with the germline gene, which may arise from a read error. The chain couples TRBV5-1 to TRBJ2-3; D possibly corresponds to TRBD1 (6 bases). Germline V gene data show CDR1 as SGHRS and CDR2 as YFSETQ. The CDR3 spans 14 residues. In DNA, the CDR3 is TGTGCCAGCAGCTTAGACAGGTACACAGATACGCAGTATTTT. Its protein product is CASSLDRYTDTQYF.

A few counts support this clonotype. The V call is TRBV27, the J call TRBJ1-2; D is unresolved. This CDR3 contains 14 residues. Germline CDR1 reads MNHEY; CDR2 reads SMNVEV (reference sequence). Trimming pared 3 bases from V and 4 bases from J, leaving 12 bases between. The CDR3 nucleotides are TGTGCCAGCAGTTTTCGGGCAGCATCCTATGGCTACACCTTC. It encodes CASSFRAASYGYTF.

The rearrangement uses TRBV4-1 and TRBJ2-5; perhaps TRBD2 as D (5 bases). The CDR3 runs 16 residues. Germline values: CDR1 MGHRA, CDR2 YSYEKL. Trimming took 5 bases from V and 1 from J, leaving 17 bases between them. The CDR3 sequence is CASSEMRWTSQETQYF. The CDR3 DNA sequence: TGCGCCAGCAGCGAGATGAGATGGACTTCCCAAGAGACCCAGTACTTC.

Only a few counts were recorded for this clonotype. The chain couples TRBV4-1 to TRBJ2-3; D may be TRBD1 (6 bases). This CDR3 is built from 17 residues. V was shortened by 3 bases and J by 2 bases, with 18 bases between the two germline ends. Germline CDR1 is MGHRA and CDR2 is YSYEKL. CDR3 in DNA: TGCGCCAGCAGCCAGGAACACAGGGTCCTCATCACAGATACGCAGTATTTT. Encoded protein: CASSQEHRVLITDTQYF.

This clonotype was counted at least ten times. The chain uses TRBV20-1 and TRBJ2-3; 7 positions agree with TRBD2. The CDR3 spans 12 residues. Germline V CDR1 and CDR2: DFQATT, SNEGSKA (reference sequence). V trimming: 6 bases; J trimming: 6 bases; junction bases outside the gene matches: 6. The CDR3 region is CSASSGRDTQYF. The CDR3 bases are TGCAGTGCCAGTAGCGGGCGGGATACGCAGTATTTT.

This clonotype occurred a few times. V gene TRBV6-1 combines with J gene TRBJ2-7, with D perhaps being TRBD1 or TRBD2 (6 bases each). The CDR3 covers 14 residues. The V gene lost 2 bases and the J gene lost 3 bases, with 11 bases spanning the gap. Germline V gene data show CDR1 as MNHNS and CDR2 as SASEGT. CDR3 residues: CASSELRGVYEQYF. The CDR3, as DNA: TGTGCCAGCAGTGAATTGAGGGGGGTCTACGAGCAGTACTTC.

The chain recombines TRBV20-1 with TRBJ2-5; 12 nucleotides match TRBD2. The CDR3 runs 14 residues. V gave up 6 bases and J gave up 4 bases; unmatched junction bases: 6. Germline V gives CDR1 DFQATT, CDR2 SNEGSKA (reference sequence). Here the CDR3 reads CSAYGLAGLETQYF. DNA for the CDR3: TGCAGTGCCTACGGACTAGCGGGACTAGAGACCCAGTACTTC.

The chain couples TRBV7-9 to TRBJ1-2, with a weak D call TRBD1 (5 bases). Trimming stripped 1 base from V and 6 bases from J, with 12 bases between. Germline-derived CDR1 and CDR2 are SEHNR and FQNEAQ (reference sequence). The CDR3 covers 14 residues. Written as DNA, the CDR3 is TGTGCCAGCAGCTTAGGACTGGGGGAAGATGGCTACACCTTC. Its translation is CASSLGLGEDGYTF.

V and J are TRBV5-1 and TRBJ1-4; no firm D call. CDR3 size: 14 residues. The ends were cut back, 4 bases at V and 0 bases at J, with 7 bases in the middle. Per the germline V gene, CDR1 is SGHRS and CDR2 is YFSETQ. This CDR3 reads CASSTPATNEKLFF. In DNA form, the CDR3 reads TGCGCCAGCAGCACTCCCGCAACTAATGAAAAACTGTTTTTT.

The chain combines TRBV30 with TRBJ1-2; D not certain. This CDR3 comprises 14 residues. Trimming stripped 3 bases from V and 2 bases from J, with 13 bases between. Germline assignment: CDR1 GTSNPN and CDR2 SVGIG (reference sequence). CDR3 residues: CAWRAVGRNYGYTF. In nucleotides, the CDR3 is TGTGCCTGGAGGGCGGTAGGGAGGAACTATGGCTACACCTTC.

In its sample, this clonotype was seen a few times. The gene calls are TRBV29-1 and TRBJ2-2; D is uncertain. V lost 1 base and J 3 bases, leaving 9 bases between the germline ends. The CDR3 has 14 amino acids. Germline V gene sequence: CDR1 SQVTM, CDR2 ANQGSEA. CDR3 sequence reads: CSVEGAWDTGELFF. The CDR3, as DNA: TGCAGCGTTGAAGGGGCATGGGACACCGGGGAGCTGTTTTTT.

This chain links TRBV27 with TRBJ1-6; possibly TRBD1 for D (6 bases). Germline CDR1 reads MNHEY; CDR2 reads SMNVEV (reference sequence). The CDR3 totals 16 residues. Trimming removed 6 bases from V and 8 bases from J, with 20 bases in between. The CDR3 DNA reads as TGTGCCAGCAGCCATTACTCAGGGGAGGTGGATTCACCCCTCCACTTT. Its protein is CASSHYSGEVDSPLHF.

The CDR3, as DNA: TGTGCCAGCAGTCCCGTGGTTACCTGGGATGAGCAGTTCTTC. Translated, it gives CASSPVVTWDEQFF. This sequence joins TRBV27 and TRBJ2-1; no clear D gene. The germline V gene has CDR1 MNHEY and CDR2 SMNVEV (reference sequence). The CDR3 consists of 14 residues. Between the trimmed V and J ends, which lost 5 bases and 8 bases, there was a span of 16 bases.

The chain couples TRBV5-5 to TRBJ1-1, with a tentative D call TRBD1 (5 bases). The germline V and J ends were trimmed by 0 bases and 6 bases, with 12 bases remaining between them. CDR1 is SGHKS and CDR2 is YYEKEE in the germline V gene (reference sequence). The CDR3 consists of 14 residues. The CDR3 DNA follows: TGTGCCAGCAGCTTGGAGGGGTCAAACGCTGAAGCTTTCTTT. This encodes CASSLEGSNAEAFF.

Concerning this clonotype: This may be a read error, as it is one base from a much larger clone. This chain connects TRBV29-1 to TRBJ2-3; D may be TRBD1 or TRBD2 (5 bases each). V gave up 5 bases and J gave up 1 base, with 13 bases separating them. Germline V lookup: CDR1 SQVTM, CDR2 ANQGSEA. The CDR3 is made up of 14 amino acids. DNA of the CDR3: TGCAGCGTTCGGGGCCCCAGGGGCACAGATACGCAGTATTTT. Amino acid sequence: CSVRGPRGTDTQYF.

The genes are TRBV15 and TRBJ2-2; a possible D gene is TRBD2 (6 bases). The CDR3 runs to 15 residues. Germline V lookup: CDR1 LNHNV, CDR2 YYDKDF (reference sequence). V gave up 0 bases and J gave up 5 bases, with 10 bases separating them. The CDR3 here is CATSREGGMTGELFF. The DNA of the CDR3 is TGTGCCACCAGCAGAGAGGGGGGTATGACCGGGGAGCTGTTTTTT. Full variable domain (remainder filled in from reference TRBV15 and TRBJ2-2): DAMVIQNPRYQVTQFGKPVTLSCSQTLNHNVMYWYQQKSSQAPKLLFHYYDKDFNNEADTPDNFQSRRPNTSFCFLDIRSPGLGDTAMYLCATSREGGMTGELFFGEGSRLTVL.